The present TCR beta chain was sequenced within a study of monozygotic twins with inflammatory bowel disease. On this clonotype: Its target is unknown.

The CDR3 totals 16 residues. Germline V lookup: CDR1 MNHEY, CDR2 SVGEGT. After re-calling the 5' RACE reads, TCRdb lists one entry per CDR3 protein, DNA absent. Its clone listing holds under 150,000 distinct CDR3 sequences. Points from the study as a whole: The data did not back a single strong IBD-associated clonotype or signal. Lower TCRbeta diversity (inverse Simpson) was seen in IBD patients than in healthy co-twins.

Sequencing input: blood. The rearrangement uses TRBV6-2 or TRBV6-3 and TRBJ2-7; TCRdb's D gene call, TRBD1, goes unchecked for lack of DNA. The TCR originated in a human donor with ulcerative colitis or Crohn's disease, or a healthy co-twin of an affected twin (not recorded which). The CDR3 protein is CASSYSPGRSVYEQYF.